This TCR beta chain was captured by sequencing in a study of CD4 and CD8 cells across lung adenocarcinoma regions. Trimming took 4 bases from V and 1 from J, leaving 19 bases between them. Germline V gene sequence: CDR1 MGHRA, CDR2 YSYEKL. The CDR3 has 17 residues. In TCRdb, the PCR reads were re-called with MiXCR into one record per CDR3 protein. This table has 8,000 to 10,000 distinct CDR3 sequences, 40% to 55% appearing once. This clonotype appeared a few times. This TCR was recovered from a female donor with lung adenocarcinoma. The CD4 and CD8 labels of this study may be unreliable. Material: CD4+ T cells from the margin of a lung tumor. This rearrangement joins TRBV4-1 to TRBJ1-1; D ambiguous. CDR3 nucleotides: TGCGCCAGCAGCCCAAGACAAGGGATATCGCCGAACACTGAAGCTTTCTTT. It codes for CASSPRQGISPNTEAFF.